These T cell receptor beta chains were read from a single sample in a study of blood T cell repertoires in COVID-19. Method: immunoSEQ multiplex PCR; TCRdb's copy keeps in-frame clones and lacks some. The table records some 240,000 clones, 65% to 90% of them present only once. The material sequenced was peripheral blood. The receptor set was obtained from a woman between 40 and 50 years old who had recovered from COVID-19. The CDR3 runs from the conserved cysteine through the conserved F or W. The order of the fields is clone size, D gene, J gene, V gene, CDR3 length, CDR3 DNA, CDR3 protein. A D gene is named only where the DNA matches it firmly. Clone sizes are given selectively: once, few, many, or a class where the clone is expanded.

- - TRBJ2-3 TRBV11-2 15 TGTGCCAGCAGCTTCGAAGGGAGTGGAACAGATACGCAGTATTTT CASSFEGSGTDTQYF
- TRBD2 TRBJ2-7 TRBV5-1 15 TGCGCCAGCAGCATTACTAGCGGGGGTTCCAACGAGCAGTACTTC CASSITSGGSNEQYF
once TRBD1 TRBJ1-1 TRBV28 15 TGTGCCAGCAGTACGACAGGGGGCCGGTGGACCGAAGCTTTCTTT CASSTTGGRWTEAFF
- TRBD1 TRBJ1-5 TRBV29-1 14 TGCAGCGTGGGGGGACAGGGGGCCAATCAGCCCCAGCATTTT CSVGGQGANQPQHF
- - TRBJ2-5 TRBV15 13 TGTGCCACCAGCAGGGGCCGGGGGGAGACCCAGTACTTC CATSRGRGETQYF
- - TRBJ1-1 TRBV12-3/TRBV12-4 13 TGTGCCAGCAGTTTCGGGAGGTACACTGAAGCTTTCTTT CASSFGRYTEAFF
- TRBD2 TRBJ2-5 TRBV3-1/TRBV3-2 18 TGTGCCAGCAGCCCGGGGATAACTAGCGGGGGGGCCGAGGAGACCCAGTACTTC CASSPGITSGGAEETQYF
once TRBD1 TRBJ2-1 TRBV27 14 TGTGCCAGCAGCAGACAGGGTGGCAACAATGAGCAGTTCTTC CASSRQGGNNEQFF
- - TRBJ1-5 TRBV5-8 13 TGTGCCAGCAGCCAAGCCGGTGGTCAGCCCCAGCATTTT CASSQAGGQPQHF
- TRBD1 TRBJ2-4 TRBV29-1 12 TGCAGCGTGAGCAGGGGGCAAAACATTCAGTACTTC CSVSRGQNIQYF
- TRBD1 TRBJ2-7 TRBV6-2/TRBV6-3 15 TGTGCCAGCAGTTCCGGACAGGGATATTATCACGAGCAGTACTTC CASSSGQGYYHEQYF
- TRBD2 TRBJ2-1 TRBV3-1/TRBV3-2 16 TGTGCCAGCAGCCCCACCCAGCGGGGGACCGACAATGAGCAGTTCTTC CASSPTQRGTDNEQFF
- - TRBJ2-3 TRBV5-1 15 TGCGCCAGCAGCTCACAGGTTGACTCTTTAGATACGCAGTATTTT CASSSQVDSLDTQYF
- TRBD1 TRBJ1-2 TRBV18 14 TGTGCCAGCTCACCTGAGGGGACAGGGCGGGGCTACACCTTC CASSPEGTGRGYTF
- - TRBJ1-3 TRBV19 17 TGTGCCAGTAGTATAAAGGGCAGGGCTCAATCTGGAAACACCATATATTTT CASSIKGRAQSGNTIYF
once TRBD1 TRBJ2-1 TRBV27 14 TGTGCCAGCAGTTTAAACAGGGGGGAGAATGAGCAGTTCTTC CASSLNRGENEQFF